This TCR beta chain was profiled in a study of blood T cell repertoires in COVID-19. Across the study: Samples of COVID-19 (acute and convalescent) were obtained from the United States, Italy and Spain. T cells, B-cell-depleted T cells, or PBMCs provided the cDNA or gDNA that served as material.

Method: immunoSEQ multiplex PCR; TCRdb's copy keeps in-frame clones and lacks some. The table includes about 110,000 clones, about two thirds detected once. V lost 8 bases, J lost 5 bases, and 5 bases stayed unmatched. CDR1 and CDR2 from the germline V gene are MDHEN and SYDVKM. The CDR3 consists of 12 residues. Regarding this clone: The same CDR3 is also encoded by other DNA sequences in this sample.

The clonotype was recovered from a woman aged 40 to 50 with acute or convalescent COVID-19. The rearrangement links TRBV28 to TRBJ2-5, with 7 positions matching TRBD2. The sample comprised peripheral blood. The CDR3 bases are TGTGCCAGCCGGGACTATCGGGAGACCCAGTACTTC. It is translated as CASRDYRETQYF.